This T cell receptor (beta chain) was identified during a study of cytomegalovirus exposure and HLA in healthy donors (dated by TCRdb to about 2017). The study in broad terms: The 670 or so repertoires of the first cohort and the 120 validation repertoires were produced on the same platform, according to a later analysis. The aim of the study was to test whether cataloging public T cell receptors could identify signatures of past pathogen exposure. Besides the first cohort of roughly 640 subjects, a separate validation cohort made up of 120 or so different subjects was used. To predict cytomegalovirus infection status, the study combined high-throughput TCR immunosequencing, statistical association of individual TCRs with disease status, and machine learning.

Separate from the approximately 700-subject first cohort, the validation cohort of 120 subjects was the group to which the donors belonged. Library preparation was by the immunoSEQ multiplex PCR assay. Under the source paper's analysis protocol: To diagnose cytomegalovirus status from the catalog of TCR beta chain sequences, a statistical classification framework was built. The table comes from immuneACCESS by way of TCRdb, which keeps in-frame sequences with V and J called. Part of the clones is missing from these tables; in studies checked, under half for an unresolved V gene and the rest for unknown reasons. V, J and clone size reflect that table, while D and trimming were determined from the DNA. The sample table holds 150,000 to 200,000 clones, of which 85% were seen once. The ten top clones hold 2% to 2.5% of the sample. The germline V gene provides CDR1 SGHRS and CDR2 YFSETQ. CDR3 length: 13 amino acids, cysteine to phenylalanine. The sequence is cut down to CDR3 DNA, 39 bases in frame from base 1. Ends trimmed: V by 5 bases, J by 8 bases; bases unmatched to a gene: 4.

Points the paper makes about the study in general: A later analysis had no HLA typing for the validation cohort, so co-occurrence there was scored across all 120 or so repertoires. Subsequent analysis determined that TCRs grouped into clusters in the first cohort also showed a tendency toward co-occurrence across the 120 or so validation repertoires, and approximately 94% of cluster scores exceeded 0. A few of the identified cytomegalovirus-associated TCR beta chains were confirmed in vitro to be specific for cytomegalovirus antigens. The authors suggested that the approach could potentially be generalized to other disease states and immunological phenotypes. Most TCR sequences were seen in very few donors, while some public TCRs were found in many individuals. The classifier was reported to diagnose cytomegalovirus status with high specificity and sensitivity in both the original cohort and the validation cohort. A total of around 150 TCR beta chains were listed by the study as associated with cytomegalovirus.

Concerning this clone: There is no known antigen for this receptor. No base quality information exists; no much larger clone differs at one position.

This TCR derives from a man aged 25-45 years in good health and CMV-seropositive. The chain is made from TRBV5-1 and TRBJ1-6; TRBD1 fits 7 bases in the junction. Sequencing input: PBMCs. The DNA reads TGCGCCAGCAGATACACAGGGGATTCACCCCTCCACTTT. This sequence encodes CASRYTGDSPLHF. Supplemented by the reference TRBV5-1 and TRBJ1-6 proteins around the CDR3, the complete variable domain is KAGVTQTPRYLIKTRGQQVTLSCSPISGHRSVSWYQQTPGQGLQFLFEYFSETQRNKGNFPGRFSGRQFSNSRSEMNVSTLELGDSALYLCASRYTGDSPLHFGNGTRLTVT.